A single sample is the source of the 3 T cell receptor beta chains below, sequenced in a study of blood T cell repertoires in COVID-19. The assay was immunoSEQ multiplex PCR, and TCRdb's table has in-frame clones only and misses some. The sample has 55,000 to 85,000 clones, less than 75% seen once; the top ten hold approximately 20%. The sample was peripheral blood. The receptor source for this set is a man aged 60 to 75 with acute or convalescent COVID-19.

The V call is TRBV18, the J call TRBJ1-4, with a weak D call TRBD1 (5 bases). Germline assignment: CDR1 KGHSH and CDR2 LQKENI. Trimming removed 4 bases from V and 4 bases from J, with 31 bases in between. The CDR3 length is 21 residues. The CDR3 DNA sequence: TGTGCCAGCTCACGAGACAGCGAAGCCGACACGCGGGGTCACCTTAATGAAAAACTGTTTTTT. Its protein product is CASSRDSEADTRGHLNEKLFF.

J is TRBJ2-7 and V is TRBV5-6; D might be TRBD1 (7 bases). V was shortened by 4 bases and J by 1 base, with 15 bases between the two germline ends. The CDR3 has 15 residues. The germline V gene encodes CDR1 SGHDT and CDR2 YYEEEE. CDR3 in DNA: TGTGCCAGCAGCCTCAGGGGGGACGAGTCCTACGAGCAGTACGTC. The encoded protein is CASSLRGDESYEQYV.

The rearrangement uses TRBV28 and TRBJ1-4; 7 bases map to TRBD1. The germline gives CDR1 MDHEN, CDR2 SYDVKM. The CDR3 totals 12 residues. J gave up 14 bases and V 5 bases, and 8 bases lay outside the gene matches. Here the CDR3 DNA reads TGTGCCAGCAGTAGATCGACAGGGAAGCTGTTTTTT. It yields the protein CASSRSTGKLFF.